This TCR beta chain appears in the sequencing data of a study of human T cells and chemical hapten exposure. Study overall: Application of 0.01% DPC to the upper back was done by patch test, with a reading at 6 days.

This clonotype was seen more than once but under ten times. Its antigen remains unknown. Described time point: patch test 2, 6 weeks after DPC sensitization. Regarding treatment: therapeutic diphenylcyclopropenone sensitization with weekly scalp DPC. Each donor was an alopecia patient between 18 and 70 years of age who qualified for DPC. Each CDR3 protein gets one entry after TCRdb re-called the RACE reads with MiXCR. The sample records about 85,000 distinct CDR3 sequences, roughly 10% being singletons. Whole-study findings and limits: Expanded TCR sets contained significantly more large CDR3 similarity clusters than controls. Counts of TCRs above 1 in 1000 frequency stayed unchanged with DPC sensitization.

V was cut by 2 bases and J by 0 bases, with 8 bases left in between. Germline values: CDR1 SGHAT, CDR2 FQNNGV. The CDR3 runs to 15 residues. This specimen was whole blood, taken in connection with sensitization to the hapten diphenylcyclopropenone (DPC). The source is a man between 18 and 29 years old with alopecia areata. Some clones in this sample may be carry-over from other donors' samples. V usage is TRBV11-2 and J usage is TRBJ2-1; no clear D. The CDR3 DNA follows: TGTGCCAGCAGCTTATTCCTGGGCTCCTACAATGAGCAGTTCTTC. This encodes CASSLFLGSYNEQFF.